There are a few counts of the clone carrying this T cell receptor (beta chain). No antigen is known for it. Clones were sequenced by immunoSEQ multiplex PCR, and TCRdb holds only the in-frame ones, with some missing. This table has tens of thousands of clones, roughly nine tenths appearing once. These data originate in a study of PD-1 blockade in classical Hodgkin lymphoma. Study outcomes and limitations: Newly diagnosed patients were said to have less baseline TCR diversity than healthy donors did. Causes of the repertoire differences remain undefined, possibly disease activity or prior therapy.

Time point indicated: newly diagnosed, previously untreated cHL patient sample. Thawed PBMCs were the source of CD4+ T cells, purified by magnetic negative selection. As a comparison, the study used PBMCs from newly diagnosed, untreated classical Hodgkin lymphoma. Germline assignment: CDR1 SGHTA and CDR2 FQGTGA. Trimming removed 5 bases at V and 3 bases at J, with 13 bases between. CDR3 length: 14 residues. Sequenced: CD4+ T cells from blood. V usage is TRBV7-3 and J usage is TRBJ1-1; D is perhaps TRBD1 (5 bases). This clonotype originated in a human donor with classical Hodgkin lymphoma. The CDR3 region has the DNA TGTGCCAGCAGCGAGGGGTTGTCGGACACTGAAGCTTTCTTT. It yields the protein CASSEGLSDTEAFF. The full variable domain, in which reference TRBV7-3 and TRBJ1-1 provide the parts outside the CDR3, is GAGVSQTPSNKVTEKGKYVELRCDPISGHTALYWYRQSLGQGPEFLIYFQGTGAADDSGLPNDRFFAVRPEGSVSTLKIQRTERGDSAVYLCASSEGLSDTEAFFGQGTRLTVV.